This T cell receptor (beta chain) was observed in a study of blood T cells in healthy people across ages. Sample-barcoded 5' priming and a J-beta primer mix drove a second PCR of 7 to 11 cycles. In TCRdb, the 5' RACE reads were re-called with MiXCR into one record per CDR3 protein. The sample has about 1.4 million distinct CDR3 sequences, approximately 60% seen once. Deletions cut 1 base from V and 6 bases from J, with 19 bases between. There are 16 residues in the CDR3. The germline V gene has CDR1 DFQATT and CDR2 SNEGSKA (reference sequence). The sequence was obtained from a man between 18 and 35 years old in good health. The genes are TRBV20-1 and TRBJ2-1, with D perhaps matching TRBD2 (6 bases). The material sequenced was blood. The CDR3 reads CSARAMGGKSRNEQFF. Here the CDR3 DNA reads TGCAGTGCTAGAGCTATGGGCGGGAAATCCCGCAATGAGCAGTTCTTC.